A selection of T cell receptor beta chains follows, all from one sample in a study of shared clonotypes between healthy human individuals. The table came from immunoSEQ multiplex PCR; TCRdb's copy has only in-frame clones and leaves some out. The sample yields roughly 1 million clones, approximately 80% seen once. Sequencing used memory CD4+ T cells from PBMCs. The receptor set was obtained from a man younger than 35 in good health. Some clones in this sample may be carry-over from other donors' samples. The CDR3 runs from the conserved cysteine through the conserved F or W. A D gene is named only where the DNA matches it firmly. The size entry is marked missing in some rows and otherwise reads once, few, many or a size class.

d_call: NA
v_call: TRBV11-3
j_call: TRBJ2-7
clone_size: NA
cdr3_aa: CASSLSGSIFSSYEQYF
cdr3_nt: TGTGCCAGCAGCTTATCGGGCAGCATCTTCTCCTCCTACGAGCAGTACTTC

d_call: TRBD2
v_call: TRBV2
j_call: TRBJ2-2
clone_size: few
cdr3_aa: CASKRETGELFF
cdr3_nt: TGTGCCAGTAAGCGGGAGACCGGGGAGCTGTTTTTT

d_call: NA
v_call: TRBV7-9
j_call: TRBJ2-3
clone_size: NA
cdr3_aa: CASSLYYTDTQYF
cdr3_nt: TGTGCCAGCAGCTTATACTACACAGATACGCAGTATTTT

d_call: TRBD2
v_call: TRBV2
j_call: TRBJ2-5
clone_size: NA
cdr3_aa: CASKGGLAGVQETQYF
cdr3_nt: TGTGCCAGCAAGGGTGGGCTAGCGGGGGTACAAGAGACCCAGTACTTC

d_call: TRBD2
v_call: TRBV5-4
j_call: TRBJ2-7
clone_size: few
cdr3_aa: CASSLEGGASGGYEQYF
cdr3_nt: TGTGCCAGCAGCCTGGAGGGAGGGGCTAGCGGAGGCTACGAGCAGTACTTC

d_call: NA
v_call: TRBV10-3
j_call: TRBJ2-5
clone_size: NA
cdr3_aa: CAISEGETQYF
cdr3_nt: TGTGCCATCAGTGAAGGGGAGACCCAGTACTTC

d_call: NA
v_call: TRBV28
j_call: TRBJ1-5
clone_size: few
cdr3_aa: CASSAYSQHF
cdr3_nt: TGTGCCAGCAGTGCTTACAGCCAGCATTTT

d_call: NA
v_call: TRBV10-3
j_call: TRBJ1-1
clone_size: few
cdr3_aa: CAISAQTENTEAFF
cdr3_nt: TGTGCCATCAGTGCCCAAACAGAGAACACTGAAGCTTTCTTT

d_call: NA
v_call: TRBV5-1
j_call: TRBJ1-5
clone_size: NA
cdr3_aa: CASSMDGSNQPQHF
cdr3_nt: TGCGCCAGCAGCATGGATGGTAGCAATCAGCCCCAGCATTTT

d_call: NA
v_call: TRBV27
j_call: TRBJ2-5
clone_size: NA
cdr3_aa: CASSLGGRMETQYF
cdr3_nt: TGTGCCAGCAGCTTGGGGGGGCGCATGGAGACCCAGTACTTC

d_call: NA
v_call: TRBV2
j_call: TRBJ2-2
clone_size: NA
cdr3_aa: CASSEQGPGELFF
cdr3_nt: TGTGCCAGCAGTGAACAGGGGCCTGGGGAGCTGTTTTTT

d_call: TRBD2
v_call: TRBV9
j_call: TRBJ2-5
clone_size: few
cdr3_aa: CASSVTGAGTQYF
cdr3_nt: TGTGCCAGCAGCGTAACGGGAGCGGGAACCCAGTACTTC

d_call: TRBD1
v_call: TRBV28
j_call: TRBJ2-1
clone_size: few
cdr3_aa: CATQDRENQRLNEQFF
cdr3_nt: TGTGCCACCCAGGACAGGGAGAACCAACGGCTGAATGAGCAGTTCTTC

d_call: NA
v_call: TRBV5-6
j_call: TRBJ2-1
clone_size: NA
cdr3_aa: CASSSNYNEQFF
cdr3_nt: TGTGCCAGCAGCTCCAATTACAATGAGCAGTTCTTC

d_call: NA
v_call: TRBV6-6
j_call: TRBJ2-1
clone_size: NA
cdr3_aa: CATRELNEQFF
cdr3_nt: TGTGCCACCCGGGAGTTGAATGAGCAGTTCTTC

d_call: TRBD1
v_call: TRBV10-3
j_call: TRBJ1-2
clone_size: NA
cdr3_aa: CAISVDRGGGYTF
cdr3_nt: TGTGCCATCAGTGTGGACAGGGGAGGCGGCTACACCTTC

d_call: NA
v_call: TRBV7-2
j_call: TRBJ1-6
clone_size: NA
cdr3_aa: CASSLGQNNSPLHF
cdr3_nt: TGTGCCAGCAGCTTAGGACAGAATAATTCACCCCTCCACTTT

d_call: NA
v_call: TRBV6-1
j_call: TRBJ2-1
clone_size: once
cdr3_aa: CASNPGPTYNEQFF
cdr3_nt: TGTGCCAGCAACCCGGGACCAACATACAATGAGCAGTTCTTC

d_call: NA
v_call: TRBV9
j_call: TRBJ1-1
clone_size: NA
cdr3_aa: CASSVLGALDTEAFF
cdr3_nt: TGTGCCAGCAGCGTTCTGGGGGCGCTGGACACTGAAGCTTTCTTT

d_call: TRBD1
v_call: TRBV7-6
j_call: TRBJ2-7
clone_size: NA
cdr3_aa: CASSPRTGQASGQYF
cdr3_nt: TGTGCCAGCAGCCCTCGGACAGGGCAGGCCTCCGGGCAGTACTTC

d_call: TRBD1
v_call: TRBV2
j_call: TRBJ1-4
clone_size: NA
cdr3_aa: CASSGQGSPEKLFF
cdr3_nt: TGTGCCAGCAGTGGACAGGGCAGCCCGGAAAAACTGTTTTTT

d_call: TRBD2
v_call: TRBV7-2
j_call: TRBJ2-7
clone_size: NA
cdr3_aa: CASSLRVGTSGSSYEQYF
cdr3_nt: TGTGCCAGCAGCTTAAGGGTAGGGACTAGCGGGAGTAGTTACGAGCAGTACTTC

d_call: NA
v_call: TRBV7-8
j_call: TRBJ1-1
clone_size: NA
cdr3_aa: CASGSLVGNTEAFF
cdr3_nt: TGTGCCAGCGGTTCGCTGGTAGGAAACACTGAAGCTTTCTTT

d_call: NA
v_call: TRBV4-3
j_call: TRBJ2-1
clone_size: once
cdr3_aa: CASSQAGTNYNEQFF
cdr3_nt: TGCGCCAGCAGCCAAGCCGGGACAAACTACAATGAGCAGTTCTTC

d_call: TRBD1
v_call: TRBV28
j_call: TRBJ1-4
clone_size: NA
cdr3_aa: CASSSPGTASNEKLFF
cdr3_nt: TGTGCCAGCAGTTCACCAGGGACAGCCTCTAATGAAAAACTGTTTTTT

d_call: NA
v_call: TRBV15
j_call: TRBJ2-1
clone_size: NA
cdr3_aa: CATSRDSAGFRYNEQFF
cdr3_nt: TGTGCCACCAGCAGAGATTCCGCGGGATTTAGGTACAATGAGCAGTTCTTC

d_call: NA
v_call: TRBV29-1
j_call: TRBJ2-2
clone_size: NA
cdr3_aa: CSVATYTGELFF
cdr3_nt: TGCAGCGTGGCGACTTACACCGGGGAGCTGTTTTTT

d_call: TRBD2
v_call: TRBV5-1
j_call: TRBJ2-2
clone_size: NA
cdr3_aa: CASSYGRETGELFF
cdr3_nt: TGCGCCAGCAGTTACGGGAGGGAGACCGGGGAGCTGTTTTTT

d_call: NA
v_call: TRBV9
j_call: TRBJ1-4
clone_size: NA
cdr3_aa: CASSVGPTNEKLFF
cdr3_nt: TGTGCCAGCAGCGTGGGGCCAACTAATGAAAAACTGTTTTTT

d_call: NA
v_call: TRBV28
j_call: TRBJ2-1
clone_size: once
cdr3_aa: CASSLWGGLADNEQFF
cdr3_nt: TGTGCCAGCAGTTTATGGGGGGGGCTGGCAGACAATGAGCAGTTCTTC

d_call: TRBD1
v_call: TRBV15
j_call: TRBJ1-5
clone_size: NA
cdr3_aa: CATSRKPTGGNQPQHF
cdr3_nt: TGTGCCACCAGCAGGAAGCCGACAGGGGGCAATCAGCCCCAGCATTTT

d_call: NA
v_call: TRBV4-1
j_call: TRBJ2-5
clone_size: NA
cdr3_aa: CASSQGGEETQYF
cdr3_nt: TGCGCCAGCAGCCAAGGCGGGGAAGAGACCCAGTACTTC

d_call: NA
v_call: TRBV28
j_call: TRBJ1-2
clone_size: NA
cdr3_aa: CAGGRINYGYTF
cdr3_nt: TGTGCCGGGGGACGGATTAACTATGGCTACACCTTC

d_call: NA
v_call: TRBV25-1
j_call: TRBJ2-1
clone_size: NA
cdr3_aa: CASSEFMSEQFF
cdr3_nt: TGTGCCAGCAGTGAATTCATGAGTGAGCAGTTCTTC

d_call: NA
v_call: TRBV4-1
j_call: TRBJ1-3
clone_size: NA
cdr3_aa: CASSQVPGNTIYF
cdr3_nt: TGCGCCAGCAGCCAAGTTCCTGGAAACACCATATATTTT

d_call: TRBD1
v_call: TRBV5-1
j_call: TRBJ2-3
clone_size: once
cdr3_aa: CASSLAGQGAYDTQYF
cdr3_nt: TGCGCCAGCAGCTTGGCGGGACAGGGGGCATATGATACGCAGTATTTT

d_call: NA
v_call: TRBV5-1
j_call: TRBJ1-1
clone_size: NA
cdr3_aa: CASSEPEEDIEAFF
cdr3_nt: TGCGCCAGCAGCGAACCGGAGGAGGACATTGAAGCTTTCTTT

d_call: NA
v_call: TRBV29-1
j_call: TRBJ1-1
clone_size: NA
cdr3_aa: CSVEGHLMNTEAFF
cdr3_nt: TGCAGCGTTGAAGGGCACCTTATGAACACTGAAGCTTTCTTT

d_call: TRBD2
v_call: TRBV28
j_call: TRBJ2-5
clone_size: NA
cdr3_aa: CASTLGTSSRGETQYF
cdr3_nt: TGTGCCAGCACCCTGGGGACTAGCAGTCGAGGAGAGACCCAGTACTTC

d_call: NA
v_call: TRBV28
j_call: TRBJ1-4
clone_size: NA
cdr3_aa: CASIEGGQAGGKLFF
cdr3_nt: TGTGCCAGCATTGAAGGTGGGCAGGCCGGAGGAAAACTGTTTTTT

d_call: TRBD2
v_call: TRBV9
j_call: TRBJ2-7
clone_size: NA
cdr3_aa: CASSASGTIYEQYF
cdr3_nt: TGTGCCAGCAGCGCGAGCGGGACTATCTACGAGCAGTACTTC

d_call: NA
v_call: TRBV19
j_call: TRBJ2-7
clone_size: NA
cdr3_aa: CASSIQASYEQYF
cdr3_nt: TGTGCCAGTAGTATTCAGGCCTCCTACGAGCAGTACTTC

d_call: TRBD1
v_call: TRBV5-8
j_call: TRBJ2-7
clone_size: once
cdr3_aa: CASTVTGAYEQYF
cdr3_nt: TGTGCCAGCACCGTGACAGGGGCCTACGAGCAGTACTTC

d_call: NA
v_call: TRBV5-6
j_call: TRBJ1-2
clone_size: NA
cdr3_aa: CASSFLGQTNYGYTF
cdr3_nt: TGTGCCAGCAGCTTTCTAGGACAAACTAACTATGGCTACACCTTC

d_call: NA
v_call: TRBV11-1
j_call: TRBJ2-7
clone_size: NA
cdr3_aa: CASSLGGTYEQYF
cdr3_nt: TGTGCCAGCAGCTTAGGAGGTACGTACGAGCAGTACTTC

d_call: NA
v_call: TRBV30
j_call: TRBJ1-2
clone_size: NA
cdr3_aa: CAWRPRQAPNLNNFYGYTF
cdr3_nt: TGTGCCTGGAGACCCCGACAGGCCCCCAATTTGAATAACTTCTATGGCTACACCTTC

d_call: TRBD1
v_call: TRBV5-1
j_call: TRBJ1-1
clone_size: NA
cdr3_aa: CASSQGQRRVNTEAFF
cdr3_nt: TGCGCCAGCAGCCAGGGACAGAGGAGAGTGAACACTGAAGCTTTCTTT

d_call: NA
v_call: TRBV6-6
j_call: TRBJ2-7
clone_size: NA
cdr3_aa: CASSYSAGLRNEQYF
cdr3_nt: TGTGCCAGCAGTTACTCGGCCGGCCTGAGGAACGAGCAGTACTTC

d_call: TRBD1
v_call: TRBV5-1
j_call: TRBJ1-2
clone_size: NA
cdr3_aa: CASSPGQIYGYTF
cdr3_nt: TGCGCCAGCAGCCCGGGACAGATCTATGGCTACACCTTC

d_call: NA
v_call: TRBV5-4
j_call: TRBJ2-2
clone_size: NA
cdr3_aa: CASSSKRGTGELFF
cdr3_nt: TGTGCCAGCAGCTCAAAAAGGGGGACCGGGGAGCTGTTTTTT

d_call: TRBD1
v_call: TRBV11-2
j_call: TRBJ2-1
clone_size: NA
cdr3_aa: CASSLVGQGARQFF
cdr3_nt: TGTGCCAGCAGCTTAGTGGGACAGGGGGCGAGGCAGTTCTTC

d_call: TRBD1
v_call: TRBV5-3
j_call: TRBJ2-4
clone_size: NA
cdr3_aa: CARSLGDRVAKNIQYF
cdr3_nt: TGTGCCAGAAGCCTGGGGGACAGGGTAGCCAAAAACATTCAGTACTTC

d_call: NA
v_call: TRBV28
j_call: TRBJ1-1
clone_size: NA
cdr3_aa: CASSLWWTEAFF
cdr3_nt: TGTGCCAGCAGTTTATGGTGGACTGAAGCTTTCTTT

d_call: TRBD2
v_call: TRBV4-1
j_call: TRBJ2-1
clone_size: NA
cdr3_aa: CASSQARSSLAGYNEQFF
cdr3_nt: TGCGCCAGCAGCCAAGCGCGGTCTTCGCTAGCGGGGTACAATGAGCAGTTCTTC

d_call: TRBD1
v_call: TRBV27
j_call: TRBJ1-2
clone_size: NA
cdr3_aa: CASSAQGAGSYGYTF
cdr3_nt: TGTGCCAGCAGTGCACAGGGGGCTGGGAGCTATGGCTACACCTTC

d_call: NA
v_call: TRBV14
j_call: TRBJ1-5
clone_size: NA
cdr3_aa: CASSHLNQPQHF
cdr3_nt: TGTGCCAGCAGCCACTTGAATCAGCCCCAGCATTTT

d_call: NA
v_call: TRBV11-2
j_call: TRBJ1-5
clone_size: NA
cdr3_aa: CASSARGGSDQPQHF
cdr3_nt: TGTGCCAGCAGCGCCCGGGGGGGTTCCGATCAGCCCCAGCATTTT

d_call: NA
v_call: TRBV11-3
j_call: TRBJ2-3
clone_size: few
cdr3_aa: CASSLEPYQDTQYF
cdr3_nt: TGTGCCAGCAGCTTAGAGCCCTACCAAGATACGCAGTATTTT

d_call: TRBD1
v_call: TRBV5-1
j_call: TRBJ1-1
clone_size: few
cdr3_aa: CASSSPVQGDTEAFF
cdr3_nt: TGCGCCAGCAGCTCGCCTGTCCAGGGGGACACTGAAGCTTTCTTT

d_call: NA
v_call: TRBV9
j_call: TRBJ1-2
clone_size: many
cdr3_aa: CASGRAGLNYGYTF
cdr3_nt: TGTGCCAGCGGGCGGGCAGGGCTAAACTATGGCTACACCTTC